This T cell receptor (beta chain) was obtained from a study of PD-1 blockade in classical Hodgkin lymphoma (dated by TCRdb to 2018 to 2020). Background on the whole study: The study used TCR beta sequencing and CyTOF to define a peripheral blood immune signature of response to PD-1 blockade in classical Hodgkin lymphoma. General findings and caveats noted by the study authors: Newly diagnosed patients were reported to have lower baseline TCR diversity than healthy donors, and relapsed/refractory patients were reported to have lower baseline TCR diversity still. The study was limited to a single clinical trial cohort, and causes of repertoire differences, possibly disease activity or prior therapy, remained undefined.

CDR1 is given as SGHRS and CDR2 as YFSETQ, both from the germline V gene. A distance of 11 bases separates the germline ends of V and J, which lose 1 base and 5 bases respectively. The CDR3 measures 14 amino acids from cysteine to phenylalanine. Only CDR3 DNA is held: 42 bases, read in frame from base 1. Genomic DNA was isolated using the Qiagen DNeasy kit from unsorted PBMCs as well as from negatively selected CD4+ and CD8+ fractions. TCR beta CDR3 regions were subjected to amplification by immunoSEQ multiplex PCR with primers that anneal to V and J segments. A synthetic immune receptor repertoire was used to minimize amplification bias, and remaining bias was computationally removed after sequencing. As for the original processing: Repertoire diversity was quantified as the Shannon entropy index using custom Python scripts. Unsorted, CD4+ and CD8+ repertoires were analyzed separately, except in combined analyses where CD4+ and CD8+ sequences were merged in silico. TCRdb retrieved this table from immuneACCESS and kept in-frame rearrangements only. Not all clones are present; in checked studies, unresolved V genes account for under half, and no reason is known for the remainder. Clonal size and the V and J genes are those of that table, whereas D and trimming came from the DNA. The sample data list tens of thousands of clones, and 88% of these were observed just once. Jointly, the top ten make up around 1.2% of the sample.

For this clone: The specificity of this receptor is unknown. Per-base quality was not reported, and no clone a single base away is much larger than it.

Explained via the paper, the time point label denotes: newly diagnosed, previously untreated cHL patient sample. Magnetic negative selection with a Miltenyi CD4+ T cell isolation kit was used to purify CD4+ T cells from thawed PBMCs. As a comparison group for the relapsed/refractory trial patients, PBMCs from patients with newly diagnosed, previously untreated classical Hodgkin lymphoma were sequenced. Peripheral blood was collected in 8 mL Vacutainer Cell Preparation Tubes, from which PBMCs were isolated by centrifugation and then cryopreserved. Purified CD4+ and CD8+ fractions were generated only in cases for which an additional PBMC sample was available. Magnetically labelled cells were depleted on LS columns in a quadroMACS separator, and the flow-through was collected as the purified fraction.

The source is a human donor with classical Hodgkin lymphoma. The sequence links TRBV5-1 to TRBJ2-3; the D gene is perhaps TRBD2, from 7 matching bases. The material sequenced was CD4+ T cells from blood. The CDR3 corresponds to CASSLYGGRDTQYF. The DNA is TGCGCCAGCAGCTTGTACGGGGGGCGAGATACGCAGTATTTT.